The rows below give T cell receptor beta chains drawn from one sample of a study of control samples from healthy donors and cancer patients. TCRdb's table, derived via immunoSEQ multiplex PCR, lists solely in-frame clones and lacks some. This table holds 95,000 to 110,000 clones, around 89% found once. The sequenced sample consisted of PBMCs. The receptors were sampled from a man between 60 and 70 years old with lung cancer. Each CDR3 is given with its conserved first and last residue. Each record gives: J gene, D gene, clone size, V gene, CDR3 DNA, CDR3 protein. D genes are given only for firm matches. The size entry is marked missing in some rows and otherwise reads once, few, many or a size class.

>TRBJ1-2|NA|NA|TRBV20-1
TGCAGTGCTAGTACCCCCCAGGGACCCTATGGCTACACCTTC
CSASTPQGPYGYTF
>TRBJ1-4|TRBD1|few|TRBV5-6
TGTGCCAGCAAAAGGGGGCAGACAGGAAAACTGTTTTTT
CASKRGQTGKLFF
>TRBJ1-3|TRBD1|NA|TRBV10-2
TGCGCCAGCAGTAAAGGGGACAGGTTTAACACCATATATTTT
CASSKGDRFNTIYF
>TRBJ1-5|NA|NA|TRBV6-6
TGTGCCAGCAGTTTTGACAATCACGGCGGGCAGCCCCAGCATTTT
CASSFDNHGGQPQHF
>TRBJ2-1|TRBD1|NA|TRBV12-5
TGTGCTAGTGGTTTGACCCGGGACGGGACAGCCTCCTACAATGAGCAGTTCTTC
CASGLTRDGTASYNEQFF
>TRBJ2-1|NA|NA|TRBV25-1
TGTGCCAGCTCCCCCGGCACAGGCTACAATGAGCAGTTCTTC
CASSPGTGYNEQFF
>TRBJ2-5|TRBD2|NA|TRBV7-2
TGTGCCAGCAGCGGAGGGACTAGCGGCACTCGGGAGACCCAGTACTTC
CASSGGTSGTRETQYF
>TRBJ1-2|NA|NA|TRBV29-1
TGCAGCGTTGAAATGTTTGACACTGCCGGCTACACCTTC
CSVEMFDTAGYTF
>TRBJ2-1|TRBD2|NA|TRBV4-1
TGCGCCAGCAGCCAAGCGGGGGGGCCCAATGAGCAGTTCTTC
CASSQAGGPNEQFF
>TRBJ1-2|NA|NA|TRBV30
TGTGCCGGTGAGGAGGGACCCTATGGCTACACCTTC
CAGEEGPYGYTF
>TRBJ2-5|NA|NA|TRBV3-1/TRBV3-2
TGTGCCAGCAGCCAAAGGGGGGCTGGGGAGACCCAGTACTTC
CASSQRGAGETQYF
>TRBJ1-1|NA|NA|TRBV7-2
TGTGCCAGCAGCCCTCCGCGGTTGAACACTGAAGCTTTCTTT
CASSPPRLNTEAFF
>TRBJ1-1|NA|NA|TRBV7-9
TGTGCCAGCAGCTCCCAATTCCAGAACACTGAAGCTTTCTTT
CASSSQFQNTEAFF
>TRBJ2-7|NA|NA|TRBV11-2
TGTGCCAGCAGCTTAGATTTAACTTTCGCCAGAACCTACGAGCAGTACTTC
CASSLDLTFARTYEQYF
>TRBJ2-3|NA|NA|TRBV12-5
TGTGCTAGTGGTCCTACCCCGGACGGATCCTACACAGATACGCAGTATTTT
CASGPTPDGSYTDTQYF
>TRBJ2-3|NA|NA|TRBV27
TGTGCCAGTGCTTGGACAGATACGCAGTATTTT
CASAWTDTQYF
>TRBJ1-5|TRBD1|NA|TRBV7-2
TGTGCCAGCAGCTCGGACAGGCTGTATCAGCCCCAGCATTTT
CASSSDRLYQPQHF
>TRBJ2-5|NA|NA|TRBV7-9
TGTGCCAGCAGCAAGTCCCAAGAGACCCAGTACTTC
CASSKSQETQYF
>TRBJ2-2|NA|NA|TRBV5-4
TGTGCCAGCAGCTTTTTATCAGGGTCCGGGGAGCTGTTTTTT
CASSFLSGSGELFF
>TRBJ2-2|TRBD1|NA|TRBV4-1
TGCGCCAGCCAGCGGACAGGGACCGGGGAGCTGTTTTTT
CASQRTGTGELFF
>TRBJ2-5|TRBD1|NA|TRBV5-5
TGTGCCAGCACCCATCCCACAGGGGGGCAAGAGACCCAGTACTTC
CASTHPTGGQETQYF
>TRBJ1-1|NA|NA|TRBV9
TGTGCCAGCAGCGTAGCCCCTTTTCGGGACCGGGTAGGCACTGAAGCTTTCTTT
CASSVAPFRDRVGTEAFF
>TRBJ2-7|TRBD1|NA|TRBV30
TGTGCCGTCGGACAGGGGAGGCAGTACTTC
CAVGQGRQYF
>TRBJ2-3|NA|once|TRBV7-3
TGTGCCAGCAGCTTATCGGGCGGTACAGATACGCAGTATTTT
CASSLSGGTDTQYF
>TRBJ2-3|TRBD1|NA|TRBV2
TGTGCCAGCAGGCCGGGACAGGGAAGTACAGATACGCAGTATTTT
CASRPGQGSTDTQYF
>TRBJ1-1|NA|NA|TRBV5-4
TGTGCCAGCAGCTTGCAGGAGAACACTGAAGCTTTCTTT
CASSLQENTEAFF
>TRBJ2-5|NA|NA|TRBV9
TGTGCCAGCAGCGCGGTCGGGGGAATCGGGACACAAGAGACCCAGTACTTC
CASSAVGGIGTQETQYF
>TRBJ1-2|NA|NA|TRBV3-1/TRBV3-2
TGTGCCAGCAGCCAACGGGGGCCGGACGGCTACACCTTC
CASSQRGPDGYTF
>TRBJ1-1|NA|NA|TRBV5-1
TGCGCCAGCAGCTTGCCTTCTCAAGGGACTGAAGCTTTCTTT
CASSLPSQGTEAFF
>TRBJ2-2|NA|NA|TRBV6-5
TGTGCCAGCAGCCCCCGGACAGAAGTCGGGGAGCTGTTTTTT
CASSPRTEVGELFF
>TRBJ2-1|TRBD2|NA|TRBV6-5
TGTGCCAGCAGTTACTTTAGCGGGAGCTCCTACAATGAGCAGTTCTTC
CASSYFSGSSYNEQFF
>TRBJ1-1|TRBD1|once|TRBV6-1
TGTGCCAGCAGTGAAAGGGGGACAGGGAACACTGAAGCTTTCTTT
CASSERGTGNTEAFF
>TRBJ1-1|NA|NA|TRBV3-1/TRBV3-2
TGTGCCAGCAGCCAAGGTCCAGTGAAAAACACTGAAGCTTTCTTT
CASSQGPVKNTEAFF
>TRBJ1-6|TRBD1|NA|TRBV24-1
TGTGCCACCAGTGACCCGAACAGGGGAACTTCACCCCTCCACTTT
CATSDPNRGTSPLHF
>TRBJ2-1|TRBD1|NA|TRBV5-1
TGCGCCAGCAGCTCGTTGGACAGGGATGAGCAGTTCTTC
CASSSLDRDEQFF
>TRBJ1-6|NA|NA|TRBV7-3
TGTGCCAGCAGCTTAAACACGGTGGGACCCCTCCACTTT
CASSLNTVGPLHF
>TRBJ1-2|NA|NA|TRBV12-3/TRBV12-4
TGTGCCAGCAGTTTTACAGGGTCAGCGGGCTACACCTTC
CASSFTGSAGYTF